The rows below give T cell receptor beta chains drawn from one sample of a study of T cells after yellow fever vaccination. In TCRdb, the 5' RACE reads were re-called with MiXCR into one record per CDR3 protein. Of 500,000 to 650,000 distinct CDR3 sequences in the sample, around 12% were seen once. This material consisted of PBMCs, taken on the day of the yellow fever booster vaccination. The receptors derive from a man aged 25-40 years who received the YFV17D yellow fever vaccine. CDR3s include the opening cysteine and the closing phenylalanine or tryptophan. The order of the fields is D gene, J gene, CDR3 length, clone size, V gene, CDR3 protein, CDR3 DNA. A D gene is named only where the DNA matches it firmly. Clone size, where shown, is once, few, many, or a class for clones that have expanded.

NA TRBJ2-1 15 few TRBV14 CASSPWGSPYNEQFF TGTGCCAGCAGCCCTTGGGGGAGCCCCTACAATGAGCAGTTCTTC
TRBD2 TRBJ2-3 14 NA TRBV19 CASARASGGVTQYF TGTGCCAGCGCCCGGGCTAGCGGAGGGGTAACGCAGTATTTT
NA TRBJ2-1 14 few TRBV6-1 CASSIYGPPNEQFF TGTGCCAGCAGTATCTACGGTCCCCCGAATGAGCAGTTCTTC
TRBD1 TRBJ2-1 15 few TRBV25-1 CASSAGQGTYNEQFF TGTGCCAGCAGTGCGGGACAGGGGACCTACAATGAGCAGTTCTTC
NA TRBJ1-1 12 few TRBV3-1 CASRLGGDRAFF TGTGCCAGCAGACTCGGGGGAGATCGGGCTTTCTTT
NA TRBJ2-3 17 NA TRBV7-6 CASSSPLTGLRTDTQYF TGTGCCAGCAGCTCCCCCTTAACAGGATTACGCACAGATACGCAGTATTTT
NA TRBJ2-1 16 NA TRBV6-1 CASSTGGGSSYNEQFF TGTGCCAGCAGCACAGGGGGGGGGAGCTCCTACAATGAGCAGTTCTTC
TRBD2 TRBJ2-3 19 few TRBV5-1 CASSARAGSSGRGADTQYF TGCGCCAGCAGCGCCCGGGCCGGGTCTAGCGGGAGGGGCGCAGATACGCAGTATTTT
NA TRBJ2-1 16 few TRBV11-2 CASSPTRPSSYNEQFF TGTGCCAGCAGCCCCACACGGCCCAGCTCCTACAATGAGCAGTTCTTC
TRBD2 TRBJ2-3 16 few TRBV5-1 CASTPPGGSSTDTQYF TGCGCCAGCACCCCTCCGGGGGGGTCTAGCACAGATACGCAGTATTTT
TRBD2 TRBJ2-1 15 NA TRBV20-1 CSAISGIDAYNEQFF TGCAGTGCTATTAGCGGGATTGACGCCTACAATGAGCAGTTCTTC
NA TRBJ1-1 14 NA TRBV5-1 CASSLEVSGTEAFF TGCGCCAGCAGCTTGGAAGTCAGCGGCACTGAAGCTTTCTTT
TRBD2 TRBJ2-1 16 NA TRBV18 CASSPQRDYPGYEQFF TGTGCCAGCTCACCACAGAGGGACTACCCGGGGTATGAGCAGTTCTTC
NA TRBJ2-7 17 few TRBV27 CASNEGLRRTSSYEQYF TGTGCCAGCAACGAAGGCTTGAGGCGCACGAGCTCCTACGAGCAGTACTTC
NA TRBJ1-3 15 NA TRBV20-1 CSAKGRPSSGNTIYF TGCAGTGCTAAGGGGCGGCCGAGCTCTGGAAACACCATATATTTT
NA TRBJ2-2 17 few TRBV23-1 CASSQSKERANTGELFF TGCGCCAGCAGTCAATCGAAAGAGCGGGCGAACACCGGGGAGCTGTTTTTT
NA TRBJ2-5 14 NA TRBV20-1 CSARDLRGAETQYF TGCAGTGCTAGAGATCTCCGGGGGGCGGAGACCCAGTACTTC
NA TRBJ2-1 15 few TRBV6-5 CASSSGLDSYNEQFF TGTGCCAGCAGTTCTGGGCTTGACTCCTACAATGAGCAGTTCTTC
NA TRBJ2-1 13 NA TRBV5-1 CASRWGSYNEQFF TGCGCCAGCAGGTGGGGTTCCTACAATGAGCAGTTCTTC
NA TRBJ1-2 14 NA TRBV5-5 CASSPRTEGFGYTF TGTGCCAGCAGCCCCAGGACAGAGGGTTTTGGCTACACCTTC
TRBD1 TRBJ2-2 15 many TRBV5-1 CASSKRTGDTGELFF TGCGCCAGCAGCAAAAGGACAGGGGACACCGGGGAGCTGTTTTTT
NA TRBJ1-6 15 NA TRBV6-5 CARSYSGQYNSPLHF TGTGCCAGAAGTTACTCAGGGCAGTATAATTCACCCCTCCACTTT
NA TRBJ2-5 15 few TRBV29-1 CSVEPFGGWWETQYF TGCAGCGTTGAACCCTTTGGGGGCTGGTGGGAGACCCAGTACTTC
TRBD1 TRBJ1-1 14 many TRBV12-3/TRBV12-4 CASSRTGANTEAFF TGTGCCAGCAGCAGGACAGGGGCTAACACTGAAGCTTTCTTT
NA TRBJ1-4 12 NA TRBV29-1 CSAGRSNEKLFF TGCAGCGCTGGACGGTCGAATGAAAAACTGTTTTTT
NA TRBJ2-7 15 few TRBV12-3/TRBV12-4 CASSFAASDSYEQYF TGTGCCAGCAGTTTCGCGGCTAGCGACTCCTACGAGCAGTACTTC
TRBD2 TRBJ2-2 15 NA TRBV3-1 CASSQGLAGLGELFF TGTGCCAGCAGCCAAGGGCTAGCGGGACTCGGGGAGCTGTTTTTT
NA TRBJ2-2 13 NA TRBV20-1 CSARFADSGELFF TGCAGTGCTAGATTCGCGGATTCCGGGGAGCTGTTTTTT
NA TRBJ2-7 14 few TRBV5-1 CASSSDSTHYEQYF TGCGCCAGCAGCTCTGACTCTACCCACTACGAGCAGTACTTC
NA TRBJ1-6 13 many TRBV5-1 CASKPAQDSPLHF TGCGCCAGCAAGCCTGCGCAGGATTCACCCCTCCACTTT
NA TRBJ2-4 13 few TRBV7-2 CASGYRDKNIQYF TGTGCCAGCGGCTACCGGGACAAAAACATTCAGTACTTC
NA TRBJ2-5 14 few TRBV6-2/TRBV6-3 CASSHRSRGETQYF TGTGCCAGCAGTCACAGGTCCAGGGGAGAGACCCAGTACTTC
NA TRBJ1-1 11 NA TRBV6-5 CASSYGIEAFF TGTGCCAGCAGTTACGGGATTGAAGCTTTCTTT
NA TRBJ2-7 14 NA TRBV12-3/TRBV12-4 CASSHTQGFNEQYF TGTGCCAGCAGTCACACGCAGGGATTCAACGAGCAGTACTTC
NA TRBJ1-5 14 many TRBV7-8 CASSLVTANQPQHF TGTGCCAGCAGCTTAGTAACAGCTAATCAGCCCCAGCATTTT